Listed here are 4 T cell receptor beta chains from one sample, sequenced in a study of T cells after yellow fever vaccination. TCRdb fed the 5' RACE reads into MiXCR, producing one record per CDR3 protein. Here the sample spans 150,000 to 200,000 distinct CDR3 sequences, less than 9% being singletons. This specimen consisted of CD4+ T cells sorted from PBMCs, obtained less than 6 days after the first yellow fever vaccination. The origin of the receptors is a man younger than 30 who received the YFV17D yellow fever vaccine.

This clonotype was recorded many times. V and J are TRBV5-1 and TRBJ2-7; D possibly corresponds to TRBD1 (8 bases). Germline values: CDR1 SGHRS, CDR2 YFSETQ. CDR3 length: 15 residues. V was pared by 4 bases and J by 6 bases, with 20 bases between. The CDR3 DNA sequence: TGCGCCAGCAGCCCCGGGGGGACAGGAGTCTCCGAGCAGTACTTC. Its translation: CASSPGGTGVSEQYF.

This clonotype came up a few times. This chain links TRBV25-1 with TRBJ1-2; D gene unclear. The ends were cut back, 2 bases at V and 4 bases at J, with 14 bases in the middle. The CDR3 loop spans 15 amino acids. CDR1 and CDR2 (germline): MGHDK, SYGVNS. The CDR3 region is CASSELTDPSYGYTF. The CDR3, as DNA: TGTGCCAGCAGTGAACTGACGGACCCTAGCTATGGCTACACCTTC.

In this sample, this clonotype turned up a few times. The chain recombines TRBV4-1 with TRBJ1-6; 7 nucleotides agree with TRBD1. Germline-derived CDR1 and CDR2 are MGHRA and YSYEKL. The V segment lost 1 base and the J segment 6 bases; nucleotides outside the gene matches: 3. The CDR3 runs 15 residues. The CDR3 loop is CASSQGRGFNSPLHF. The CDR3 DNA sequence: TGCGCCAGCAGCCAAGGCAGGGGGTTTAATTCACCCCTCCACTTT.

There are many counts of this clonotype. This chain connects TRBV5-1 to TRBJ2-3; D may be TRBD1 (6 bases). Trimming removed 10 bases from V and 2 bases from J, with 17 bases in between. CDR1 and CDR2 (germline): SGHRS, YFSETQ. The CDR3 is 14 amino acids. For the CDR3, the DNA is TGCGCCTGCACTCCGGGACAAGACACAGATACGCAGTATTTT. Protein product: CACTPGQDTDTQYF.